This TCR beta chain came from a study of beta chain features in type 1 diabetes. The whole isolated RNA underwent reverse transcription, so sequencing captured expressed TCRB transcripts. Assay used: immunoSEQ multiplex PCR; TCRdb lists only in-frame clones, some missing. The data show more than 350,000 clones, with 10% to 12% seen just once and about 0.045% held by the top ten. Sorted cells reached over 95% purity in every population. Trimming took 5 bases from V and 7 from J, leaving 17 bases between them. Germline V gene lookup returns CDR1 SEHNR and CDR2 FQNEAQ (reference sequence). There are 14 residues in the CDR3.

The receptor's source is a young woman in good health. The sequenced sample was naive CD4+ T cells from blood. The chain carries TRBV7-9 and TRBJ1-1; maybe TRBD1 (6 bases). The CDR3 coding sequence is TGTGCCAGCAGCCCGACCCGGACAGCCATTGAAGCTTTCTTT. Its protein product is CASSPTRTAIEAFF.